This T cell receptor beta chain came from a study of blood T cells in healthy people across ages. There are a few counts of this clonotype. Primed by a sample-barcoded 5' primer and a J-beta primer mix, a second PCR proceeded for 7 to 11 cycles. The authors tagged each cDNA molecule using a template-switch adaptor with 12 random nucleotides. TCRdb redid the calling of the 5' RACE reads with MiXCR, one entry per CDR3 protein. The table lists approximately 690,000 distinct CDR3 sequences, 58% of them singletons. This CDR3 is built from 15 residues. Germline assignment: CDR1 MDHEN and CDR2 SYDVKM. The V end was cut by 1 base, the J end by 1 base, with 7 bases between.

The chain has TRBV28 and TRBJ1-4; D call uncertain. This TCR was recovered from a man aged 60-69 years in good health. Input material: blood. The CDR3 is CASSLSRGTNEKLFF. CDR3 sequence (DNA): TGTGCCAGCAGTTTATCGCGGGGAACTAATGAAAAACTGTTTTTT.